This T cell receptor (beta chain) was sequenced during a study of somatic mutations in cytotoxic T cells in rheumatoid arthritis. As regards this clone: Relative to the germline gene, one junction end is altered; a read error may explain this.

Some clones are missing from TCRdb's copy, which holds only in-frame ones; the method was immunoSEQ multiplex PCR. The data show about 20,000 clones, over 75% seen once. This CDR3 spans 14 amino acids. The germline CDR1 and CDR2 sequences are SNHLY and FYNNEI. This chain connects TRBV2 to TRBJ1-2; TRBD1 aligns across 7 bases. The sequenced sample was CD8+ T cells sorted from blood. The source of this sequence is an adult with rheumatoid arthritis. Here the CDR3 reads CASRRDSSPLSYYF. DNA of the CDR3: TGTGCCAGCAGGCGGGACAGTTCACCCCTTTCCTATTACTTC. Variable domain in full (rest from reference TRBV2 and TRBJ1-2): EPEVTQTPSHQVTQMGQEVILRCVPISNHLYFYWYRQILGQKVEFLVSFYNNEISEKSEIFDDQFSVERPDGSNFTLKIRSTKLEDSAMYFCASRRDSSPLSYYFGSGTRLTVV.